This T cell receptor (beta chain) is from a study of control samples from healthy donors and cancer patients. This CDR3 is built from 17 residues. CDR1 is SGDLS, CDR2 YYNGEE, per germline. V lost 0 bases and J lost 8; bases outside the gene matches: 12. Repertoires were generated with immunoSEQ multiplex PCR, while TCRdb's copy carries only in-frame clones and drops some. This table holds about 110,000 clones, roughly four fifths found once. V gene TRBV9 combines with J gene TRBJ2-1; 9 bases agree with TRBD2. The sequenced material came from blood. This sequence originates from a man younger than 30 in good health. As DNA, the CDR3 is TGTGCCAGCAGCGTAGGGCGGGGGGGCATTGTTCGAGATGAGCAGTTCTTC. It codes for CASSVGRGGIVRDEQFF.